A selection of T cell receptor beta chains follows, all from one sample in a study of blood T cell repertoires in COVID-19. Method: immunoSEQ multiplex PCR; TCRdb's copy keeps in-frame clones and lacks some. Here the sample spans roughly 230,000 clones, roughly 90% being singletons. The sequenced material came from peripheral blood. The source is a woman aged 55-70 years with COVID-19, enrolled during active disease. The CDR3 runs from the conserved cysteine through the conserved F or W. The order of the fields is J gene, V gene, CDR3 protein.

TRBJ1-2 | TRBV28 | CASSPQGTYGYTF
TRBJ2-1 | TRBV2 | CASSVQGLNEQFF
TRBJ1-5 | TRBV6-5 | CASSYVRGGPQHF
TRBJ1-6 | TRBV19 | CASSIGADSYNSPLHF
TRBJ1-2 | TRBV9 | CASSVAERNYGYTF
TRBJ1-2 | TRBV29-1 | CSVEGSGHYGYTF
TRBJ1-2 | TRBV20-1 | CSASTQLRTGDGYTF
TRBJ1-2 | TRBV7-9 | CASSLGQGAYGYTF
TRBJ2-2 | TRBV18 | CASSPPGQGGTGELFF
TRBJ1-1 | TRBV7-2 | CASRRRTGNTEAFF